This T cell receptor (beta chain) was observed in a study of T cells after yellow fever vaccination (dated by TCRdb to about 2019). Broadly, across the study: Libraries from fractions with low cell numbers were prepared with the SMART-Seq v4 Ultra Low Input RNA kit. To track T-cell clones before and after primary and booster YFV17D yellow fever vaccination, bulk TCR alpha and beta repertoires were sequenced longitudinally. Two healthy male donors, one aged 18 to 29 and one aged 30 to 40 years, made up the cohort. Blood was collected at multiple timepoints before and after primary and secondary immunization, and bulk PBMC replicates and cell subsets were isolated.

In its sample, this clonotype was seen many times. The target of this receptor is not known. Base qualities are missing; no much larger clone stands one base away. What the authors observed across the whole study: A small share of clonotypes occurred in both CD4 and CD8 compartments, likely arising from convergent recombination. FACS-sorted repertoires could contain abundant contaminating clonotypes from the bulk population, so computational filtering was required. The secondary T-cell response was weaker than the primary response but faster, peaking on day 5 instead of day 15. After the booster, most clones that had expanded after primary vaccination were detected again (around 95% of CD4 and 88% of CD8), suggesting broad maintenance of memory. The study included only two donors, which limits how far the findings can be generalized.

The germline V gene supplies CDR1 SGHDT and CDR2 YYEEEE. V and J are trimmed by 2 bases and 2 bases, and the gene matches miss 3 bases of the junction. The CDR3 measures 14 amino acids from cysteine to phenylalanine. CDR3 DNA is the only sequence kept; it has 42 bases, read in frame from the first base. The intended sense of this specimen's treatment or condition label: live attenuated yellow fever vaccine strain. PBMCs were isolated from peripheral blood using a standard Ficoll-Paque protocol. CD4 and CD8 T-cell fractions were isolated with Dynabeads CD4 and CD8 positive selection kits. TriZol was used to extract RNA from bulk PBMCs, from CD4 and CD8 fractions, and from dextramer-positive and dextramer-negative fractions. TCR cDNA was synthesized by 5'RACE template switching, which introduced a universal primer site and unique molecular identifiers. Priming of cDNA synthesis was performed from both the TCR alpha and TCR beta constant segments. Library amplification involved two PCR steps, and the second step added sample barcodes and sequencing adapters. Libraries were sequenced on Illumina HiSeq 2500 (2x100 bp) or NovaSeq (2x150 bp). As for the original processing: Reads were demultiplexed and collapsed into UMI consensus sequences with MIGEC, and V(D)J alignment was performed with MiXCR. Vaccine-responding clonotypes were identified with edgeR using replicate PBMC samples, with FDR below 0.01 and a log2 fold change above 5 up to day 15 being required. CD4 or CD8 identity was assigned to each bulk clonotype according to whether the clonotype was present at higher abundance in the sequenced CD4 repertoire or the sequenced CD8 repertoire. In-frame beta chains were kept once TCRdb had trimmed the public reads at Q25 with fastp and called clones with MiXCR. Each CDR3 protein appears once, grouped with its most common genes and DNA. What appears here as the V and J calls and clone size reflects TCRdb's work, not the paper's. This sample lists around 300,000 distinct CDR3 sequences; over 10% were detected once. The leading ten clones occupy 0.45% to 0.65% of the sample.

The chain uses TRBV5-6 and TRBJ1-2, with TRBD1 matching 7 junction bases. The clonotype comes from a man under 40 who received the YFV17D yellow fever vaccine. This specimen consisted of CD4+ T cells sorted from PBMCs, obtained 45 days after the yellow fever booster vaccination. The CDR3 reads CASSFGQANYGYTF. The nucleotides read TGTGCCAGCAGCTTTGGACAGGCAAACTATGGCTACACCTTC.